Listed below are T cell receptor beta chains from one sample, sequenced in a study of blood T cell repertoires in COVID-19. Data came from immunoSEQ multiplex PCR; TCRdb stores just in-frame clones and leaves some out. The repertoire has 300,000 to 450,000 clones, about 87% of them found once; the top ten carry 1% to 1.5%. Sample: PBMCs or T cells enriched from blood (not recorded which). These receptors originate from a man aged 25 to 45 who had recovered from COVID-19. Both conserved end residues are part of each CDR3. The D gene is left open where the match is weak. Clone sizes are given selectively: once, few, many, or a class where the clone is expanded.

d_gene: -; j_gene: TRBJ1-6; v_gene: TRBV10-3; abundance: -; CDR3aa: CAISESGHSYNSPLHF; CDR3nt: TGTGCCATCAGTGAGTCGGGACATTCCTATAATTCACCCCTCCACTTT
d_gene: TRBD1; j_gene: TRBJ1-1; v_gene: TRBV12-3/TRBV12-4; abundance: -; CDR3aa: CASTPGQGGAFF; CDR3nt: TGTGCCAGCACCCCCGGACAGGGGGGAGCTTTCTTT
d_gene: TRBD2; j_gene: TRBJ2-3; v_gene: TRBV19; abundance: -; CDR3aa: CASSSPSGGVTDTQYF; CDR3nt: TGTGCCAGTAGTTCCCCTAGCGGGGGGGTCACAGATACGCAGTATTTT
d_gene: -; j_gene: TRBJ2-7; v_gene: TRBV5-5; abundance: -; CDR3aa: CASTRDSIDHEQYF; CDR3nt: TGTGCCAGCACCAGGGACTCCATTGACCACGAGCAGTACTTC
d_gene: -; j_gene: TRBJ1-5; v_gene: TRBV30; abundance: -; CDR3aa: CAWSSGINQPQHF; CDR3nt: TGTGCCTGGAGTTCCGGGATTAATCAGCCCCAGCATTTT
d_gene: TRBD1; j_gene: TRBJ1-5; v_gene: TRBV18; abundance: -; CDR3aa: CASSADRGLQPQHF; CDR3nt: TGTGCCAGCTCTGCGGACAGGGGGCTGCAGCCCCAGCATTTT
d_gene: -; j_gene: TRBJ2-6; v_gene: TRBV19; abundance: -; CDR3aa: CASSIRRGRSSSGANVLTF; CDR3nt: TGTGCCAGTAGTATCAGAAGGGGCAGGTCGTCCTCTGGGGCCAACGTCCTGACTTTC
d_gene: -; j_gene: TRBJ1-2; v_gene: TRBV5-1; abundance: -; CDR3aa: CASSSEGRGNGYTF; CDR3nt: TGCGCCAGCAGCTCGGAGGGCAGAGGGAACGGCTACACCTTC
d_gene: -; j_gene: TRBJ1-3; v_gene: TRBV7-2; abundance: -; CDR3aa: CASSLAPRTVSGNTIYF; CDR3nt: TGTGCCAGCAGCTTAGCGCCCCGGACAGTCTCTGGAAACACCATATATTTT
d_gene: TRBD1; j_gene: TRBJ2-2; v_gene: TRBV23-1; abundance: -; CDR3aa: CASRGDRANTGELFF; CDR3nt: TGCGCCAGCAGGGGGGACAGAGCGAACACCGGGGAGCTGTTTTTT
d_gene: TRBD1; j_gene: TRBJ2-5; v_gene: TRBV5-1; abundance: -; CDR3aa: CASSLGVPGTGQETQYF; CDR3nt: TGCGCCAGCAGCTTGGGCGTCCCCGGGACAGGGCAAGAGACCCAGTACTTC
d_gene: TRBD2; j_gene: TRBJ2-1; v_gene: TRBV11-2; abundance: -; CDR3aa: CASSFSGGSYNEQFF; CDR3nt: TGTGCCAGCAGCTTCAGCGGGGGGTCCTACAATGAGCAGTTCTTC
d_gene: -; j_gene: TRBJ1-3; v_gene: TRBV6-5; abundance: -; CDR3aa: CASAPFRDSGNTIYF; CDR3nt: TGTGCCAGCGCTCCCTTCCGAGACTCTGGAAACACCATATATTTT
d_gene: TRBD1; j_gene: TRBJ1-5; v_gene: TRBV19; abundance: -; CDR3aa: CASSRTGGNQPQHF; CDR3nt: TGTGCCAGTAGTAGGACAGGGGGCAATCAGCCCCAGCATTTT
d_gene: -; j_gene: TRBJ1-1; v_gene: TRBV10-3; abundance: -; CDR3aa: CAIRDSTGTEAFF; CDR3nt: TGTGCCATCAGGGACAGCACAGGGACTGAAGCTTTCTTT
d_gene: TRBD1; j_gene: TRBJ1-4; v_gene: TRBV6-5; abundance: -; CDR3aa: CASNPTGGVEKLFF; CDR3nt: TGTGCCAGCAACCCGACAGGGGGCGTTGAAAAACTGTTTTTT
d_gene: -; j_gene: TRBJ1-2; v_gene: TRBV5-1; abundance: -; CDR3aa: CASSTGDLPYF; CDR3nt: TGCGCCAGCAGTACGGGGGACCTCCCCTACTTC
d_gene: -; j_gene: TRBJ1-2; v_gene: TRBV12-3/TRBV12-4; abundance: once; CDR3aa: CASSHPSGYGYTF; CDR3nt: TGTGCCAGCAGTCACCCCTCCGGCTATGGCTACACCTTC
d_gene: -; j_gene: TRBJ2-7; v_gene: TRBV6-1; abundance: -; CDR3aa: CASSDVAGAGEQYF; CDR3nt: TGTGCCAGCAGTGACGTGGCTGGGGCAGGCGAGCAGTACTTC
d_gene: -; j_gene: TRBJ1-1; v_gene: TRBV7-9; abundance: -; CDR3aa: CASSLPFGRNTEAFF; CDR3nt: TGTGCCAGCAGCCTCCCCTTTGGGAGGAACACTGAAGCTTTCTTT
d_gene: -; j_gene: TRBJ1-5; v_gene: TRBV12-3/TRBV12-4; abundance: -; CDR3aa: CASSVTGFQPQHF; CDR3nt: TGTGCCAGCAGTGTAACAGGGTTTCAGCCCCAGCATTTT
d_gene: -; j_gene: TRBJ2-1; v_gene: TRBV10-2; abundance: -; CDR3aa: CASSIGALSSYNEQFF; CDR3nt: TGCGCCAGCAGTATAGGGGCCTTAAGCTCCTACAATGAGCAGTTCTTC
d_gene: TRBD1; j_gene: TRBJ1-1; v_gene: TRBV29-1; abundance: -; CDR3aa: CSVVTGGVGEAFF; CDR3nt: TGCAGCGTTGTGACAGGGGGAGTGGGTGAAGCTTTCTTT
d_gene: TRBD1; j_gene: TRBJ1-5; v_gene: TRBV20-1; abundance: -; CDR3aa: CSASPGTGRNQPQHF; CDR3nt: TGCAGTGCTAGTCCCGGGACAGGAAGGAATCAGCCCCAGCATTTT
d_gene: -; j_gene: TRBJ1-1; v_gene: TRBV12-3/TRBV12-4; abundance: -; CDR3aa: CASSFARILRAFF; CDR3nt: TGTGCCAGCAGTTTCGCCAGGATACTTAGGGCTTTCTTT
d_gene: TRBD1; j_gene: TRBJ1-1; v_gene: TRBV2; abundance: few; CDR3aa: CASRNRGWNTEAFF; CDR3nt: TGTGCCAGCAGGAACAGGGGATGGAACACTGAAGCTTTCTTT
d_gene: TRBD1; j_gene: TRBJ1-5; v_gene: TRBV6-6; abundance: -; CDR3aa: CASRGPGQGSQPQHF; CDR3nt: TGTGCCAGCAGAGGCCCCGGACAGGGAAGTCAGCCCCAGCATTTT
d_gene: -; j_gene: TRBJ2-1; v_gene: TRBV12-5; abundance: few; CDR3aa: CASGLVPGFNEQFF; CDR3nt: TGTGCTAGTGGTTTGGTACCGGGGTTCAATGAGCAGTTCTTC
d_gene: TRBD1; j_gene: TRBJ2-7; v_gene: TRBV4-1; abundance: -; CDR3aa: CASSQGEGARYEQYF; CDR3nt: TGCGCCAGCAGCCAAGGCGAGGGGGCAAGGTACGAGCAGTACTTC
d_gene: -; j_gene: TRBJ1-4; v_gene: TRBV27; abundance: -; CDR3aa: CASSWVWGVNEKLFF; CDR3nt: TGTGCCAGCAGTTGGGTTTGGGGAGTTAATGAAAAACTGTTTTTT
d_gene: TRBD1; j_gene: TRBJ1-1; v_gene: TRBV6-6; abundance: -; CDR3aa: CASSPTGARTEAFF; CDR3nt: TGTGCCAGCAGCCCGACAGGGGCGAGAACTGAAGCTTTCTTT
d_gene: TRBD1; j_gene: TRBJ2-1; v_gene: TRBV2; abundance: -; CDR3aa: CASSEHGDSLSEQFF; CDR3nt: TGTGCCAGCAGTGAACATGGGGACAGCCTCAGTGAGCAGTTCTTC
d_gene: -; j_gene: TRBJ2-2; v_gene: TRBV4-1; abundance: -; CDR3aa: CASSQQEAGELFF; CDR3nt: TGCGCCAGCAGCCAACAGGAAGCCGGGGAGCTGTTTTTT
d_gene: -; j_gene: TRBJ2-1; v_gene: TRBV6-5; abundance: -; CDR3aa: CASRTGGLYNEQFF; CDR3nt: TGTGCCAGCAGAACCGGGGGACTCTACAATGAGCAGTTCTTC
d_gene: TRBD2; j_gene: TRBJ2-3; v_gene: TRBV9; abundance: -; CDR3aa: CASSVGLAGDTQYF; CDR3nt: TGTGCCAGCAGCGTAGGACTAGCCGGTGATACGCAGTATTTT
d_gene: TRBD2; j_gene: TRBJ2-3; v_gene: TRBV29-1; abundance: -; CDR3aa: CSVEGPERGTQYF; CDR3nt: TGCAGCGTGGAGGGGCCCGAGCGGGGTACGCAGTATTTT
d_gene: TRBD1; j_gene: TRBJ1-5; v_gene: TRBV10-3; abundance: -; CDR3aa: CATSQGTNQPQHF; CDR3nt: TGTGCCACCTCACAGGGGACCAATCAGCCCCAGCATTTT
d_gene: TRBD1; j_gene: TRBJ1-1; v_gene: TRBV15; abundance: -; CDR3aa: CATSRVPGQVEAFF; CDR3nt: TGTGCCACCAGCAGAGTCCCGGGACAGGTTGAAGCTTTCTTT
d_gene: TRBD1; j_gene: TRBJ1-4; v_gene: TRBV29-1; abundance: -; CDR3aa: CSVDPGQGEKLFF; CDR3nt: TGCAGCGTTGACCCGGGACAGGGAGAAAAACTGTTTTTT
d_gene: TRBD1; j_gene: TRBJ1-5; v_gene: TRBV18; abundance: -; CDR3aa: CASSPDRGADQPQHF; CDR3nt: TGTGCCAGCTCACCGGACAGGGGAGCGGATCAGCCCCAGCATTTT
d_gene: TRBD1; j_gene: TRBJ1-5; v_gene: TRBV3-1/TRBV3-2; abundance: few; CDR3aa: CASSQVLALGQGAGQPQHF; CDR3nt: TGTGCCAGCAGCCAAGTATTGGCCTTAGGGCAGGGGGCAGGTCAGCCCCAGCATTTT
d_gene: -; j_gene: TRBJ1-1; v_gene: TRBV7-9; abundance: -; CDR3aa: CASSTDREAFF; CDR3nt: TGTGCCAGCAGTACCGACAGGGAAGCTTTCTTT
d_gene: -; j_gene: TRBJ1-1; v_gene: TRBV7-9; abundance: -; CDR3aa: CASSLPENTEAFF; CDR3nt: TGTGCCAGCAGCTTACCAGAGAACACTGAAGCTTTCTTT
d_gene: TRBD2; j_gene: TRBJ2-1; v_gene: TRBV7-2; abundance: -; CDR3aa: CASSLAGSGGPYNEQFF; CDR3nt: TGTGCCAGCAGCTTAGCGGGTAGCGGGGGCCCCTACAATGAGCAGTTCTTC
d_gene: -; j_gene: TRBJ2-2; v_gene: TRBV11-3; abundance: -; CDR3aa: CASSFSPLTGELFF; CDR3nt: TGTGCCAGCAGCTTTAGTCCGTTGACCGGGGAGCTGTTTTTT
d_gene: -; j_gene: TRBJ2-2; v_gene: TRBV3-1/TRBV3-2; abundance: once; CDR3aa: CASSQERNTGELFF; CDR3nt: TGTGCCAGCAGCCAAGAGAGAAACACCGGGGAGCTGTTTTTT